A selection of T cell receptor beta chains follows, all from one sample in a study of T cell therapy after organ transplantation. Using immunoSEQ multiplex PCR, the repertoire was profiled, and TCRdb retains in-frame clones only, with some absent. The sample has around 15,000 clones, approximately 83% seen once. The antigens these receptors bind are not known. The source was CD8+ T cells from blood, collected after autologous CMV-specific T cell therapy. The receptors stem from a human patient who had received a solid organ transplant and had CMV disease. The graft donor may be the source of some T cells. Both conserved end residues are part of each CDR3. The order of the fields is J gene, V gene, CDR3 protein.

TRBJ1-5	TRBV5-4	CASSLTGGDQPQHF
TRBJ2-4	TRBV13	CASSPRTREGNIQYF
TRBJ2-7	TRBV6-5	CASSLGYEQYF
TRBJ2-3	TRBV27	CASSLTGLRTDTQYF
TRBJ2-1	TRBV18	CASSPPASGLHEQFF
TRBJ1-1	TRBV19	CASSIGGGRTEAFF
TRBJ2-7	TRBV19	CASSINRGYEQYF
TRBJ1-1	TRBV2	CARDRRGSLPPHMNTEAFF
TRBJ1-4	TRBV9	CASSGRQGGGEKLFF
TRBJ2-5	TRBV7-7	CASSFGTAETQYF
TRBJ1-2	TRBV7-6	CASSPTGTDAYGYTF
TRBJ2-2	TRBV27	CASSEGAYGELFF
TRBJ1-1	TRBV30	CAWSVDQNTEAFF
TRBJ2-3	TRBV6-4	CASSDSSGGPDTQYF
TRBJ2-1	TRBV6-5	CASSYSSGRWDNEQFF
TRBJ2-3	TRBV2	CASTLGQGKTDTQYF
TRBJ2-5	TRBV19	CASSRGYRGQETQYF
TRBJ2-7	TRBV27	CASSFRDRPYEQYF
TRBJ2-6	TRBV15	CATSRGSSGANVLTF
TRBJ1-1	TRBV5-6	CASSSPDRLNTEAFF
TRBJ2-7	TRBV6-4	CASSDPLAGGSYEQYF
TRBJ1-4	TRBV5-6	CASSVQGVNEKLFF
TRBJ2-7	TRBV5-1	CASSLAGPDTYEQYF
TRBJ2-2	TRBV10-1	CASSDPLAGVNTGELFF
TRBJ2-7	TRBV5-4	CASSQGTDKQYF
TRBJ2-2	TRBV6-5	CASSYSSLNTGELFF
TRBJ1-2	TRBV13	CASSFWGGEYGYTF
TRBJ1-1	TRBV5-1	CASSPWGAGSEAFF
TRBJ1-2	TRBV5-6	CASSLVSVGGQWSYGYTF
TRBJ1-5	TRBV27	CASSPLGASQPQHF
TRBJ2-7	TRBV7-2	CASSFDLYEQYF
TRBJ2-7	TRBV4-1	CASSQDRGAGEQYF
TRBJ2-7	TRBV4-2	CASSQVRGDSYEQYF
TRBJ1-2	TRBV9	CASSVVSKDYGYTF
TRBJ2-1	TRBV6-1	CASMWRGGYNEQFF
TRBJ2-7	TRBV11-3	CASSFSGTYEQYF
TRBJ2-1	TRBV30	CAWSVGTIRFF
TRBJ2-7	TRBV11-1	CASSLALQGPLSYEQYF